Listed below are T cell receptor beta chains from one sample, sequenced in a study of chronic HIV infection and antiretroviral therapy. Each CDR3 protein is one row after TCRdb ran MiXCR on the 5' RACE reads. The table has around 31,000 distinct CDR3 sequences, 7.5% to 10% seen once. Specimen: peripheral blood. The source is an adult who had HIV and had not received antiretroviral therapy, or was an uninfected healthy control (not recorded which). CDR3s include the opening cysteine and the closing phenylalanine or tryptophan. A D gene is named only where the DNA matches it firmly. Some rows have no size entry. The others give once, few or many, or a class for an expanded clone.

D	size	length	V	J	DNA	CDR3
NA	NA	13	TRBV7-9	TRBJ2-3	TGTGCCAGCAGCCAGTTAAGCACAGATACGCAGTATTTT	CASSQLSTDTQYF
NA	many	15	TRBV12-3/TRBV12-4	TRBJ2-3	TGTGCCAGCAGTCCGCCATCCGGGACCCGAGATACGCAGTATTTT	CASSPPSGTRDTQYF
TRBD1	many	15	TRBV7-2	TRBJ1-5	TGTGCCAGCAGCCCAGGGACAGGAGTAAATCAGCCCCAGCATTTT	CASSPGTGVNQPQHF
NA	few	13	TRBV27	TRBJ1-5	TGTGCCAGCACGACGGGATACAATCAGCCCCAGCATTTT	CASTTGYNQPQHF
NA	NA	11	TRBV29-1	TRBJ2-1	TGCAGCGTCGCACAGGGTGCTGAGCAGTTCTTC	CSVAQGAEQFF
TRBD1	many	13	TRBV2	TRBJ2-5	TGTGCCAGCAGCCGGACAGGGTTAGAGACCCAGTACTTC	CASSRTGLETQYF
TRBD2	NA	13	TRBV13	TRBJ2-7	TGTGCCAGCAGCTTAGGCCGCGGGGGTGAGCAGTACTTC	CASSLGRGGEQYF
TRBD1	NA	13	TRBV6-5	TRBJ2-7	TGTGCCAGCAGTCGATCAGGGGGCTACGAGCAGTACTTC	CASSRSGGYEQYF
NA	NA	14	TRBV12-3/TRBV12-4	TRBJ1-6	TGTGCCAGCACCTTCGGCGGGGGAGGTTCACCCCTCCACTTT	CASTFGGGGSPLHF
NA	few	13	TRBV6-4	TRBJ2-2	TGTGCCAGCAGTGACCGGGACTCCGGGGAGCTGTTTTTT	CASSDRDSGELFF
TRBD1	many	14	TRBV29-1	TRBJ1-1	TGCAGCGGTGGAAAACAGGGGACGTCTACTGAAGCTTTCTTT	CSGGKQGTSTEAFF
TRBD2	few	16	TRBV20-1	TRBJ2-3	TGCAGTGCAACGCATCCCAACGGACTAGCGTCAGATACGCAGTATTTT	CSATHPNGLASDTQYF
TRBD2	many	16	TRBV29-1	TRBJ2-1	TGCAGCGTTGAAGTCGGTTCGGGAGGGCCCTCCAATGAGCAGTTCTTC	CSVEVGSGGPSNEQFF
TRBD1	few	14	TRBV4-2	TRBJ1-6	TGTGCCAGCAGACAGGGGGCGGATAATTCACCCCTCCACTTT	CASRQGADNSPLHF
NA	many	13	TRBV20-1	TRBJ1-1	TGCAGTGCTAGAGATCAAGGTGATGGGGGAGTTTTCTTT	CSARDQGDGGVFF
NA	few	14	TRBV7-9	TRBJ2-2	TGTGCCAGCAGCCAACGCTCGGTCGGCGGGGAGCTGTTTTTT	CASSQRSVGGELFF
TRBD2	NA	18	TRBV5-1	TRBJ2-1	TGCGCCAGCAGCTTAGGACTAGCGGGGGGCCTTGGCTACAATGAGCAGTTCTTC	CASSLGLAGGLGYNEQFF
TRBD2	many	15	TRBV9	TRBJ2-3	TGTGCCAGCACCCTTGGCGGGAGTGGGGCAGATACGCAGTATTTT	CASTLGGSGADTQYF
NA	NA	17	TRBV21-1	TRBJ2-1	TGTGCCAGCAGCAAAGTAAACGCCCGTAGCTCCTACAATGAGCAGTTCTTC	CASSKVNARSSYNEQFF
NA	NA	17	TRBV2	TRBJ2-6	TGTGCCAGCAGTGAAAGGCCTACCTCCCCTGGGGCCAACGTCCTGACTTTC	CASSERPTSPGANVLTF
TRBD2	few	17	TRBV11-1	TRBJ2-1	TGTGCCAGCAGCTTAGACCTACTAGCGGGAGTTACCCATGAGCAGTTCTTC	CASSLDLLAGVTHEQFF
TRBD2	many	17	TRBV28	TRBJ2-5	TGTGCCAGCAGGCATACCGGACTAGCGGGTCTCCAAGAGACCCAGTACTTC	CASRHTGLAGLQETQYF
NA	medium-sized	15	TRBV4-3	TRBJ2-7	TGCGCCAGCAGCCCGCGGACAGTTAGGTCGGACGAGCAGTACTTC	CASSPRTVRSDEQYF
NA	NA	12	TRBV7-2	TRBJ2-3	TGTGCCAGCAGCTTCGCCCTGGATACGCAGTATTTT	CASSFALDTQYF
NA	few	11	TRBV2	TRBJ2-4	TGTGCCAGCACCACCCGGGGCATTCAGTACTTC	CASTTRGIQYF